This TCR beta chain was captured by sequencing in a study of T cells after yellow fever vaccination. Findings and caveats of the study: Most primary-vaccination clones recurred post-booster (just under 98% CD4, over 70% CD8). Peak timing came faster in the weaker secondary response, day 5 versus 15. FACS-sorted repertoires could harbor abundant contaminating bulk-population clonotypes.

TCRdb analysed the 5' RACE reads with MiXCR anew, one entry per CDR3 protein. The sample records some 150,000 distinct CDR3 sequences, roughly a tenth being singletons. The CDR3 has 17 amino acids. The V gene's germline CDR1 is MNHEY and CDR2 SMNVEV (reference sequence). The V and J ends lost 3 bases and 0 bases, in that order; junction bases with no gene match: 9. This clonotype was seen repeatedly, ten times or more. The antigen remains unidentified. This chain links TRBV27 with TRBJ2-3, with 7 bases matching TRBD1. The TCR sequence derives from a man aged 18 to 30 who received the YFV17D yellow fever vaccine. This sample comprised CD8+ T cells sorted from PBMCs, obtained 45 days after the yellow fever booster vaccination. DNA of the CDR3: TGTGCCAGCAGTTTTGATCGGGACAGCCCTAGCACAGATACGCAGTATTTT. This codes for CASSFDRDSPSTDTQYF.